Following are 3 T cell receptor beta chains from one sample sequenced in a study of cytomegalovirus exposure and HLA in healthy donors. Amplification used 60 Vbeta primers and 13 Jbeta primers. TCRdb's copy holds only in-frame clones and misses some; the assay was immunoSEQ multiplex PCR. Among 100,000 to 150,000 clones, around 82% were seen once, and the ten largest hold approximately 11%. The source material was PBMCs. Receptor source: a male donor in good health and CMV-seropositive.

Concerning this clone itself: A junction boundary mismatches the germline segment, possibly from a read error. The rearrangement uses TRBV7-9 and TRBJ2-5; D is perhaps TRBD2 (5 bases). Germline lookup yields CDR1 SEHNR and CDR2 FQNEAQ (reference sequence). This CDR3 spans 15 amino acids. CDR3 loop: CSSSLVSGGQETQYF. DNA for the CDR3: TGTTCCAGCAGCTTAGTGTCAGGAGGCCAAGAGACCCAGTACTTC. Combining the CDR3 with reference TRBV7-9 and TRBJ2-5 gives the whole variable domain DTGVSQNPRHKITKRGQNVTFRCDPISEHNRLYWYRQTLGQGPEFLTYFQNEAQLEKSRLLSDRFSAERPKGSFSTLEIQRTEQGDSAMYLCSSSLVSGGQETQYFGPGTRLLVL.

The rearrangement uses TRBV29-1 and TRBJ2-7; D is possibly TRBD2 (5 bases). The CDR3 sequence is 12 residues long. Germline-derived CDR1 and CDR2 are SQVTM and ANQGSEA. Trimming took 6 bases from V and 5 from J, leaving 14 bases between them. The CDR3 spells CSVSGGSDEQYF. The DNA of the CDR3 is TGCAGCGTGTCTGGTGGGAGCGACGAGCAGTACTTC.

As for this clone: The sample has other DNA sequences that encode this CDR3 too. The chain combines TRBV7-9 with TRBJ2-3; TRBD2 aligns across 10 bases. After removal of 5 bases from V and 0 bases from J, the junction contained 2 bases not matched to a gene. Germline CDR1 SEHNR, CDR2 FQNEAQ (reference sequence). CDR3 length equals 15 residues. The CDR3 spells CASSPSGSSTDTQYF. CDR3 bases: TGTGCCAGCAGCCCTAGCGGGAGTAGCACAGATACGCAGTATTTT.